Given below is one T cell receptor beta chain in context. This entry comes from a study of blood T cell repertoires in COVID-19. Study details: T cells, B-cell-depleted T cells, or PBMCs supplied cDNA or gDNA.

Here immunoSEQ multiplex PCR was the method, and the copy in TCRdb shows in-frame clones only, minus some. The sample has over 200,000 clones, under 85% seen once; the top ten hold roughly 1.8%. Clinical history as reported by participants underpinned cohort assignment. Recovered status in Cohort 3 required two negative PCRs, clearance, or symptom resolution. Germline V gene data show CDR1 as MNHEY and CDR2 as SVGAGI. With V trimmed by 6 bases and J by 3 bases, 1 base remained unmatched. The CDR3 is made up of 13 amino acids. Source material: PBMCs or T cells enriched from blood (not recorded which). The V gene is TRBV6-5, the J gene TRBJ2-3; 9 bases agree with TRBD1. The sequence derives from a man aged 55 to 70 who had recovered from COVID-19. This chain's CDR3 is CASRQGATDTQYF. The CDR3 DNA follows: TGTGCCAGCAGACAGGGGGCGACAGATACGCAGTATTTT.